These 32 T cell receptor beta chains were all obtained from the same sample, sequenced in a study of T-cell memory formation after mild COVID-19. MiXCR, applied by TCRdb to the 5' RACE reads, yields one record per CDR3 protein. The sample contains about 610,000 distinct CDR3 sequences, approximately 15% of which appear only once. Sequenced sample: PBMCs or a T cell subset sorted from them (not recorded which). The receptors originated from an adult woman who had mild COVID-19 (a few samples of this study predate the infection). Cell type and time point are not known.

This clonotype was counted many times. The chain couples TRBV5-1 to TRBJ1-1, with D hard to call. Trimming removed 0 bases at V and 4 bases at J, with 7 bases between. The CDR3 loop spans 13 amino acids. Germline CDR1 and CDR2: SGHRS and YFSETQ. CDR3 amino acids: CASSLGQVTEAFF. In nucleotides, the CDR3 is TGCGCCAGCAGCTTGGGGCAGGTCACTGAAGCTTTCTTT.

This chain uses TRBV4-1 with TRBJ1-4; D not certain. There are 14 residues in the CDR3. V gave up 4 bases and J gave up 8 bases, with 14 bases separating them. Germline assignment: CDR1 MGHRA and CDR2 YSYEKL. The CDR3 region has the DNA TGCGCCAGCAGCCCGCTAGGGCCGGCAGAAAAACTGTTTTTT. Translating it yields CASSPLGPAEKLFF.

This clonotype was seen only a few times. This chain connects TRBV12-3 or TRBV12-4 to TRBJ1-4, with D unresolved. The CDR3 sequence is 14 residues long. Trimming left V 0 bases short and J 12 bases short, with 14 bases between. The CDR3 sequence is CASSLALFREELFF. CDR3 DNA: TGTGCCAGCAGTTTAGCTCTGTTCCGGGAAGAACTGTTTTTT.

This clonotype was observed at least ten times. V gene TRBV3-1 combines with J gene TRBJ1-1, with D unresolved. The CDR3 extends over 14 amino acids. CDR1 is LGHDT and CDR2 is YNNKEL in the germline V gene (reference sequence). The V end was cut by 2 bases, the J end by 1 base, with 8 bases between. The CDR3 DNA reads TGTGCCAGCAGCCAAACAGATAGGAACACTGAAGCTTTCTTT. Amino acids: CASSQTDRNTEAFF.

This clonotype was seen a few times. This chain uses TRBV7-6 with TRBJ1-3; 8 nucleotides match TRBD1. J lost 5 bases, V lost 5 bases, and 5 bases had no gene match. The CDR3 is made up of 14 amino acids. In germline, CDR1 is SGHVS, CDR2 FNYEAQ. CDR3 amino acids: CASSPRTGRNTIYF. The CDR3 DNA is TGTGCCAGCAGCCCCCGGACAGGGCGAAACACCATATATTTT.

This clonotype turned up a few times. V gene TRBV20-1 combines with J gene TRBJ1-1; a weak D match, TRBD1 (6 bases). Trimming left V 3 bases short and J 0 bases short, with 11 bases between. There are 14 residues in the CDR3. CDR1 and CDR2 (germline): DFQATT, SNEGSKA (reference sequence). The CDR3: CSASEDSLNTEAFF. Written as DNA, the CDR3 is TGCAGTGCTAGCGAGGACAGCTTGAACACTGAAGCTTTCTTT.

This clonotype was seen a few times. The chain has TRBV6-5 and TRBJ2-3; 9 positions match TRBD2. With V trimmed by 4 bases and J by 2 bases, 7 bases remained unmatched. The CDR3 contains 16 residues. Germline V CDR1 and CDR2: MNHEY, SVGAGI. CDR3 nucleotides: TGTGCCAGCAGTTCCCGAGTAGCGGGAGACACAGATACGCAGTATTTT. This encodes CASSSRVAGDTDTQYF.

CDR3 coding DNA: TGTGCCAGCAGCCCGACAGGGGCTGAAGCTTTCTTT. Encoded protein: CASSPTGAEAFF. The rearrangement joins TRBV12-3 or TRBV12-4 to TRBJ1-1; 8 bases fit TRBD1. The J segment lost 6 bases and the V segment lost 6 bases, leaving 3 bases of the junction unmatched. This CDR3 comprises 12 residues.

V is TRBV5-1 and J is TRBJ1-1; perhaps TRBD1 as D (5 bases). Per the germline V gene, CDR1 is SGHRS and CDR2 is YFSETQ. The V and J ends lost 0 bases and 0 bases respectively, with 18 bases between them. This CDR3 region has 18 residues. The CDR3 protein is CASSLAPGGAYMNTEAFF. The CDR3 DNA is TGCGCCAGCAGCTTGGCCCCTGGGGGAGCTTACATGAACACTGAAGCTTTCTTT.

CDR3 bases: TGCGCCAGCAGCCAAGATAGAGGTGCGAGGGACACTGAAGCTTTCTTT. Its protein is CASSQDRGARDTEAFF. The chain uses TRBV4-3 and TRBJ1-1; no firm D call. V lost 0 bases, J lost 3 bases, and 14 bases lay in between. Germline V lookup: CDR1 LGHNA, CDR2 YSLEER. The CDR3 is made up of 16 amino acids.

The chain combines TRBV18 with TRBJ1-6; D possibly corresponds to TRBD1 (5 bases). There are 14 residues in the CDR3. Trimming left V 7 bases short and J 7 bases short, with 14 bases between. Germline CDR1 reads KGHSH; CDR2 reads LQKENI. The CDR3 sequence: CASFQGLINSPLHF. The CDR3 DNA sequence: TGTGCCAGCTTTCAGGGTTTAATAAATTCACCCCTCCACTTT.

The V gene is TRBV12-3 or TRBV12-4, the J gene TRBJ2-1; 9 bases align to TRBD2. The CDR3 totals 16 residues. V trimming: 1 base; J trimming: 4 bases; junction bases outside the gene matches: 5. The CDR3 loop reads CASSLGLAGIYNEQFF. CDR3 coding DNA: TGTGCCAGCAGTTTAGGCCTAGCGGGGATATACAATGAGCAGTTCTTC.

This sequence joins TRBV20-1 and TRBJ1-3; TRBD1 matches 9 bases. Germline CDR1 reads DFQATT; CDR2 reads SNEGSKA (reference sequence). The junction had 8 bases not matched to a gene; V was cut back by 5 bases and J by 0 bases. This CDR3 has 16 residues. The chain's CDR3 is CSAYGDRVNSGNTIYF. CDR3 coding DNA: TGCAGTGCTTACGGGGACAGGGTCAACTCTGGAAACACCATATATTTT.

This clonotype was observed many times. This chain links TRBV5-5 with TRBJ2-1, with D perhaps matching TRBD1 (5 bases). This CDR3 is 15 amino acids long. The germline CDR1 and CDR2 sequences are SGHKS and YYEKEE (reference sequence). Trimming cost V 0 bases and J 7 bases, with 14 bases left between them. The CDR3 spells CASSLDRIIGNEQFF. The CDR3 region has the DNA TGTGCCAGCAGCTTGGACAGGATTATTGGGAATGAGCAGTTCTTC.

This clonotype was seen a few times. The V call is TRBV12-3 or TRBV12-4, the J call TRBJ2-2, with D unresolved. The CDR3 is 14 residues long. Deletions cut 4 bases from V and 2 bases from J, with 8 bases between. CDR3 loop: CASSSASNTGELFF. CDR3 nucleotide sequence: TGTGCCAGCAGTTCAGCCTCAAACACCGGGGAGCTGTTTTTT.

The V call is TRBV21-1, the J call TRBJ1-5. TRBV21-1 is an annotated pseudogene. This CDR3 spans 16 amino acids. CDR3 nucleotides: TGTGCCAGCAGCAACCTAGGACCGTATAGCAATCAGCCCCAGCATTTT. It is translated as CASSNLGPYSNQPQHF.

This clonotype turned up a few times. The chain recombines TRBV6-2 or TRBV6-3 with TRBJ2-1; D remains unclear. Trimming stripped 0 bases from V and 7 bases from J, with 7 bases between. The V gene's germline CDR1 is MNHEY and CDR2 SVGEGT. The CDR3 is made up of 13 amino acids. CDR3 region: CASSYSDKNEQFF. CDR3 DNA: TGTGCCAGCAGTTACTCCGACAAGAATGAGCAGTTCTTC.

The V call is TRBV5-1, the J call TRBJ1-3; D not certain. From germline, CDR1 is SGHRS and CDR2 YFSETQ. The CDR3 consists of 14 residues. Trimming pared 1 base from V and 2 bases from J, leaving 7 bases between. CDR3: CASSLKATGNTIYF. The CDR3 nucleotides are TGCGCCAGCAGCTTGAAAGCAACTGGAAACACCATATATTTT.

This clonotype was seen a single time. The chain joins TRBV6-5 to TRBJ2-7, with a weak D call TRBD1 (7 bases). Trimming left V 6 bases short and J 3 bases short, with 12 bases between. This CDR3 spans 13 amino acids. The germline CDR1 and CDR2 sequences are MNHEY and SVGAGI. The CDR3: CASSRGDGYEQYF. The CDR3 bases are TGTGCCAGCAGCAGGGGGGATGGCTACGAGCAGTACTTC.

This clonotype occurred many times. The chain joins TRBV7-3 to TRBJ2-2; 8 positions match TRBD1. Germline CDR1 is SGHTA and CDR2 is FQGTGA. The V and J ends lost 5 bases and 5 bases, in that order; junction bases with no gene match: 1. This CDR3 is built from 13 residues. The CDR3 reads CASSRTGTGELFF. DNA for the CDR3: TGTGCCAGCAGCCGGACAGGGACCGGGGAGCTGTTTTTT.

A few counts support this clonotype. The gene calls are TRBV15 and TRBJ2-3; 7 nucleotides agree with TRBD2. V lost 6 bases, J lost 6 bases, and 9 bases stayed unmatched. CDR1 and CDR2 (germline): LNHNV, YYDKDF (reference sequence). This CDR3 contains 14 residues. For the CDR3, the DNA is TGTGCCACCAGGTTTGGCGGGGGAAAGGATACGCAGTATTTT. As protein: CATRFGGGKDTQYF.

This clonotype came up many times. The rearrangement links TRBV20-1 to TRBJ2-1; D uncertain. The V gene's germline CDR1 is DFQATT and CDR2 SNEGSKA (reference sequence). The CDR3 length is 15 residues. Trimming cost V 0 bases and J 9 bases, with 18 bases left between them. CDR3 region: CSARDFSMGNFEQFF. CDR3 bases: TGCAGTGCTAGAGATTTTTCTATGGGGAATTTTGAGCAGTTCTTC.

This chain links TRBV20-1 with TRBJ2-3, with D maybe TRBD2 (7 bases). Trimming shortened V by 7 bases and J by 6 bases, and 20 bases separated the two germline ends. The CDR3 runs 14 residues. Germline V lookup: CDR1 DFQATT, CDR2 SNEGSKA (reference sequence). CDR3 DNA: TGCAGTGGCACGAGGGGGGGGGTCACCGATACGCAGTATTTT. Residues: CSGTRGGVTDTQYF.

The genes are TRBV4-3 and TRBJ2-1; TRBD2 aligns across 11 bases. The germline CDR1 and CDR2 sequences are LGHNA and YSLEER. V lost 4 bases, J lost 5 bases, and 10 bases stayed unmatched. The CDR3 covers 17 residues. The CDR3 is CASSPHSGRASHNEQFF. The CDR3 DNA reads as TGCGCCAGCAGCCCTCATAGCGGGAGGGCCAGCCACAATGAGCAGTTCTTC.

The chain carries TRBV6-1 and TRBJ2-1; D is ambiguous. This CDR3 region has 16 residues. Trimming left V 6 bases short and J 4 bases short, with 19 bases between. Germline values: CDR1 MNHNS, CDR2 SASEGT. CDR3 sequence: CASSRRRTQDYNEQFF. CDR3 in DNA: TGTGCCAGCAGCCGAAGGCGGACGCAAGATTACAATGAGCAGTTCTTC.

The genes are TRBV7-2 and TRBJ1-6; D ambiguous. Between the trimmed V and J ends, which lost 6 bases and 8 bases, there was a span of 14 bases. This CDR3 is built from 14 residues. CDR1 and CDR2 (germline): SGHTA, FQGNSA. CDR3 sequence reads: CASRQLLLDSPLHF. CDR3 nucleotides: TGTGCCAGCAGACAACTGTTGTTGGATTCACCCCTCCACTTT.

This clonotype was observed a handful of times. This sequence joins TRBV9 and TRBJ2-1, with TRBD2 matching over 8 bases. Trimming at V came to 0 bases and at J to 7 bases, leaving 12 bases not matched to a gene. The CDR3 length is 17 residues. CDR1 and CDR2 (germline): SGDLS, YYNGEE. The CDR3: CASSVGVILADQNEQFF. The DNA of the CDR3 is TGTGCCAGCAGCGTAGGAGTCATACTAGCGGACCAAAATGAGCAGTTCTTC.

This clonotype was counted between two and nine times. V and J are TRBV12-5 and TRBJ1-1; 9 bases fit TRBD1. This CDR3 is 15 amino acids long. The germline V gene has CDR1 LGHNT and CDR2 FRNRAP. V was pared by 5 bases and J by 3 bases, with 7 bases of the junction left unmatched. The CDR3 sequence: CASGPRTGEDTEAFF. CDR3 sequence (DNA): TGTGCTAGTGGTCCGCGGACAGGGGAGGACACTGAAGCTTTCTTT.

J is TRBJ1-1 and V is TRBV11-2; possibly TRBD1 for D (6 bases). Germline V gives CDR1 SGHAT, CDR2 FQNNGV. The CDR3 contains 13 residues. Trimming stripped 5 bases from V and 4 bases from J, with 11 bases between. CDR3 in DNA: TGTGCCAGCAGCCGAACACAGGGCACTGAAGCTTTCTTT. This sequence encodes CASSRTQGTEAFF. The variable domain in full, with the rest retrieved from reference TRBV11-2 and TRBJ1-1, is EAGVAQSPRYKIIEKRQSVAFWCNPISGHATLYWYQQILGQGPKLLIQFQNNGVVDDSQLPKDRFSAERLKGVDSTLKIQPAKLEDSAVYLCASSRTQGTEAFFGQGTRLTVV.

This clonotype was counted a few times. This chain links TRBV4-2 with TRBJ2-7; 9 nucleotides line up with TRBD2. Germline values: CDR1 LGHNA, CDR2 YNFKEQ. J gave up 4 bases and V 4 bases, and 11 bases lay outside the gene matches. This CDR3 comprises 16 residues. The CDR3 reads CASSLSSGGIMYEQYF. In nucleotides, the CDR3 is TGTGCCAGCAGCCTATCGAGCGGGGGGATAATGTACGAGCAGTACTTC.

This clonotype was counted between two and nine times. The chain uses TRBV7-6 and TRBJ1-1; no clear D gene. Germline V lookup: CDR1 SGHVS, CDR2 FNYEAQ. There are 14 residues in the CDR3. Trimming shortened V by 1 base and J by 7 bases, and 13 bases separated the two germline ends. The CDR3 spells CASSLVIGPSEAFF. CDR3 coding DNA: TGTGCCAGCAGCTTAGTAATAGGTCCCAGTGAAGCTTTCTTT.

The J gene is TRBJ1-1, the V gene TRBV20-1; D ambiguous. Germline loops: CDR1 DFQATT, CDR2 SNEGSKA (reference sequence). The CDR3 totals 11 residues. Trimming left V 6 bases short and J 6 bases short, with 11 bases between. CDR3 nucleotide sequence: TGCAGTGCACCGGGGAGGCCTGAAGCTTTCTTT. It yields the protein CSAPGRPEAFF.